These 3 T cell receptor beta chains originate from one sample sequenced in a study of beta chain features in type 1 diabetes. Points from the study as a whole: Among patients with Type 1 diabetes, TCRB CDR3s were moderately but significantly shorter in every one of the four CD4+ subsets.

Antigens for these TCRs are unknown. Of the isolated RNA, all was reverse transcribed, and so the sequenced material was expressed TCRB transcripts. Measured with immunoSEQ multiplex PCR; TCRdb has only the in-frame clones, and not every one. The sample holds 250,000 to 300,000 clones, 24% seen once. Source material: naive CD4+ T cells from blood. These receptors were obtained from a woman aged 25-40 years with type 1 diabetes.

This clone has more than one count but fewer than ten. At one end the junction does not follow the germline gene, possibly because of a read error. This sequence joins TRBV7-2 and TRBJ2-7; D is perhaps TRBD2 (5 bases). Germline CDR1 reads SGHTA; CDR2 reads FQGNSA. The CDR3 is 13 residues long. CDR3: CASSIAFTYEQYF. DNA of the CDR3: TGTGCCAGCAGCATAGCGTTTACCTACGAGCAGTACTTC.

This clone was counted a few times. This chain connects TRBV4-1 to TRBJ2-4; possible D gene TRBD1, 7 bases. Per the germline V gene, CDR1 is MGHRA and CDR2 is YSYEKL. The CDR3 consists of 15 residues. Trimming left V 3 bases short and J 7 bases short, with 16 bases between. Here the CDR3 reads CASSHLSRDSNIQYF. The CDR3, as DNA: TGCGCCAGCAGCCACCTCTCGCGGGACAGTAACATTCAGTACTTC.

This sequence joins TRBV30 and TRBJ1-1; 10 bases are shared with TRBD1. The CDR3 consists of 16 residues. The V gene's germline CDR1 is GTSNPN and CDR2 SVGIG (reference sequence). V was clipped by 8 bases and J by 2 bases; unmatched bases: 14. CDR3 sequence: CASSIGTGVVNTEAFF. Written as DNA, the CDR3 is TGTGCCAGTAGTATAGGGACAGGGGTAGTAAACACTGAAGCTTTCTTT.